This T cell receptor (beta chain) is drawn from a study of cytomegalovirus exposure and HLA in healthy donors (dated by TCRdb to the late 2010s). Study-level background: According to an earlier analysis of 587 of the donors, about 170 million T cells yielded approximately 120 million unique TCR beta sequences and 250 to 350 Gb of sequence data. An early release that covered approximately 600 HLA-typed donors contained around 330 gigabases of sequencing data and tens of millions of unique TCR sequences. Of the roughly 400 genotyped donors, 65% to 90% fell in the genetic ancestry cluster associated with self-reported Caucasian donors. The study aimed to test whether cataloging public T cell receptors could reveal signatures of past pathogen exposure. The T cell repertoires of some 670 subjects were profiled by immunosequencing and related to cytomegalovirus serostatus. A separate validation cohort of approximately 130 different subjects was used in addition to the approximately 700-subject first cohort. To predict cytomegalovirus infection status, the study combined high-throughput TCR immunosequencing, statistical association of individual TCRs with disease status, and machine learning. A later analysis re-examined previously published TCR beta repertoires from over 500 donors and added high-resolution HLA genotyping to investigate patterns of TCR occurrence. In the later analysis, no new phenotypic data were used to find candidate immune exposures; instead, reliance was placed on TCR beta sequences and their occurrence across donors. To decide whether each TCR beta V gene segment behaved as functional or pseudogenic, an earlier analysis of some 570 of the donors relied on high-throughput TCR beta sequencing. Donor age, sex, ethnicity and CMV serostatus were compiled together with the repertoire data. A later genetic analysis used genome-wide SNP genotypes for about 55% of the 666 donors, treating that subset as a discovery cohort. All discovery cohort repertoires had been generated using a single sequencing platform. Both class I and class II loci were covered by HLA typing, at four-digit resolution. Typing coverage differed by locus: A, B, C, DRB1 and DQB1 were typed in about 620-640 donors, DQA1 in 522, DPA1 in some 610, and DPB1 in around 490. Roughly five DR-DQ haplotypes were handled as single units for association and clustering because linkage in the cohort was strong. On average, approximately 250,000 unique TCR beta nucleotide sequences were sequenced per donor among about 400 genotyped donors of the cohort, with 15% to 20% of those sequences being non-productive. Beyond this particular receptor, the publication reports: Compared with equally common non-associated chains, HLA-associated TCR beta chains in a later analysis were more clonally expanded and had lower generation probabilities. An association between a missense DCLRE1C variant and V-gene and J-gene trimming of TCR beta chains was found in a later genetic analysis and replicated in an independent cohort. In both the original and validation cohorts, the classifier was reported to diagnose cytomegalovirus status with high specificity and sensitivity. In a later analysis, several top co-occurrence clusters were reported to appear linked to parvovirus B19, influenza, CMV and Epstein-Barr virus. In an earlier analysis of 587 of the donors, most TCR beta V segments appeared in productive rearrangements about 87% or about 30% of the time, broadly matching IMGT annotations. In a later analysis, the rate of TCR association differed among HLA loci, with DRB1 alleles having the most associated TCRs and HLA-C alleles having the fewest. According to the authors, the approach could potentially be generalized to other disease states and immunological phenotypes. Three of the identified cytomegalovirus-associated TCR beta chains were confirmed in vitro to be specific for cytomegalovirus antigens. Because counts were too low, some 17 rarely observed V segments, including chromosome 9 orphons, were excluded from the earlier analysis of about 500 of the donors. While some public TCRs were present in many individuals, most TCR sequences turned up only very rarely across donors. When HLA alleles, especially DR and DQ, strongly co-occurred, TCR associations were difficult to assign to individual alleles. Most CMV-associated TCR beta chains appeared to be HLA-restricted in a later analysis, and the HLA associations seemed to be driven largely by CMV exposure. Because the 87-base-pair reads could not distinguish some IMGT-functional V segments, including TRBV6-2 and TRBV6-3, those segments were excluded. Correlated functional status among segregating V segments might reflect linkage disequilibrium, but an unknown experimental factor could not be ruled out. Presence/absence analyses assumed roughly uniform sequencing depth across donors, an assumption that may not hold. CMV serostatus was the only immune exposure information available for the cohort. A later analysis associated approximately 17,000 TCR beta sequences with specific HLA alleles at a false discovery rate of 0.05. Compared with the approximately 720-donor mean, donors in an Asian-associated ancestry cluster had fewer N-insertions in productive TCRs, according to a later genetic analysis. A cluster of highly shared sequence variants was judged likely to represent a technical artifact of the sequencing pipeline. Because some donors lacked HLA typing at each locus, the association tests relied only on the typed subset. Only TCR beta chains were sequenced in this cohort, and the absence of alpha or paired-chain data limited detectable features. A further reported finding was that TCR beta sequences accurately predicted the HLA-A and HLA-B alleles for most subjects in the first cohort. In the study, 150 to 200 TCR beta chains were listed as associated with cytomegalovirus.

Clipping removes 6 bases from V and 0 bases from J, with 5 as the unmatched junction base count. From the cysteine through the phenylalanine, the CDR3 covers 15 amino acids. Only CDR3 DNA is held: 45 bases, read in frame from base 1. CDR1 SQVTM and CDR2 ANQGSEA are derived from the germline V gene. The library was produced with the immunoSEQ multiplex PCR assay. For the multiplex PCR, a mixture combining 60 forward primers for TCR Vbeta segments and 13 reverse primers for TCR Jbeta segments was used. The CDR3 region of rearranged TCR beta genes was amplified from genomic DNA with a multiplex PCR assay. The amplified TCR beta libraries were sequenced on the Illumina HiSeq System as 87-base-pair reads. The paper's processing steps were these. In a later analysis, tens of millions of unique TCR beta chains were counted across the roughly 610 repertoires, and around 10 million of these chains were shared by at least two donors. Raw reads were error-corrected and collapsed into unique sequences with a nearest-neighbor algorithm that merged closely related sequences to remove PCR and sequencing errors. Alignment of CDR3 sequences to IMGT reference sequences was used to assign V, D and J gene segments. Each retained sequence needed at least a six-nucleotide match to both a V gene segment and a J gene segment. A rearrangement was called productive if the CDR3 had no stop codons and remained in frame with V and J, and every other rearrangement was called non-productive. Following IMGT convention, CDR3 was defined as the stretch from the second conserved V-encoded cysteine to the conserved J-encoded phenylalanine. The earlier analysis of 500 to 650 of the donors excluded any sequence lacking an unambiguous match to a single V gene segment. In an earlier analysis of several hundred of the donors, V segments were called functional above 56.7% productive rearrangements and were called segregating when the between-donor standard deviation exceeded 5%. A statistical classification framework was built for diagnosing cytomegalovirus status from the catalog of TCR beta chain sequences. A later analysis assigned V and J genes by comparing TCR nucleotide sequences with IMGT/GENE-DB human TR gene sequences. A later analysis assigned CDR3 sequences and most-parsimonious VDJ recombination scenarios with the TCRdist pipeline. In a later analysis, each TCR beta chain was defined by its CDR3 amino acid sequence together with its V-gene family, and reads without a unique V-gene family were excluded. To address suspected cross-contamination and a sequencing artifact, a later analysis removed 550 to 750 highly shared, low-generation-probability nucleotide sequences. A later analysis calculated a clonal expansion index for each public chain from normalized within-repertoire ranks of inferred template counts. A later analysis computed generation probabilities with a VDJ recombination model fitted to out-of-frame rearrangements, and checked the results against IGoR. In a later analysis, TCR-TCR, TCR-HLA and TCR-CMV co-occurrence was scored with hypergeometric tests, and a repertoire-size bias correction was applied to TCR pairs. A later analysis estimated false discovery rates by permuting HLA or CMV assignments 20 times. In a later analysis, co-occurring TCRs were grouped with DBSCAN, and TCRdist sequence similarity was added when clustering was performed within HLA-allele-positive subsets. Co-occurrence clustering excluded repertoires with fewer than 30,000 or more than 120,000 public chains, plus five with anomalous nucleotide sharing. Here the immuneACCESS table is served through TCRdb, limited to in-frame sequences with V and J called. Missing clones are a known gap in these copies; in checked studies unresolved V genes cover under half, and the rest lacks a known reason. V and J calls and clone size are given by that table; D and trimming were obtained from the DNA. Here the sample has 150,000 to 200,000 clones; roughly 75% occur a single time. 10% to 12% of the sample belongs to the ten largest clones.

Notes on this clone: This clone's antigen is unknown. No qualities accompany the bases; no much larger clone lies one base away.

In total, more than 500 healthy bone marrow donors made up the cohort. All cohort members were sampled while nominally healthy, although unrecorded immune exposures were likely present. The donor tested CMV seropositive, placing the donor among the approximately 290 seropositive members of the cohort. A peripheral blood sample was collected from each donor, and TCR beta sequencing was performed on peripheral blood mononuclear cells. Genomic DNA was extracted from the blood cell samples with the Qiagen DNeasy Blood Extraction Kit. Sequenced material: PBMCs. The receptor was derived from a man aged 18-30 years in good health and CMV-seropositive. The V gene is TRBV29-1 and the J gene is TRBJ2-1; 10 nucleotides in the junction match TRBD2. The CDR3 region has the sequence CSVGLAVSSYNEQFF. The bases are TGCAGCGTCGGACTAGCGGTAAGCTCCTACAATGAGCAGTTCTTC.